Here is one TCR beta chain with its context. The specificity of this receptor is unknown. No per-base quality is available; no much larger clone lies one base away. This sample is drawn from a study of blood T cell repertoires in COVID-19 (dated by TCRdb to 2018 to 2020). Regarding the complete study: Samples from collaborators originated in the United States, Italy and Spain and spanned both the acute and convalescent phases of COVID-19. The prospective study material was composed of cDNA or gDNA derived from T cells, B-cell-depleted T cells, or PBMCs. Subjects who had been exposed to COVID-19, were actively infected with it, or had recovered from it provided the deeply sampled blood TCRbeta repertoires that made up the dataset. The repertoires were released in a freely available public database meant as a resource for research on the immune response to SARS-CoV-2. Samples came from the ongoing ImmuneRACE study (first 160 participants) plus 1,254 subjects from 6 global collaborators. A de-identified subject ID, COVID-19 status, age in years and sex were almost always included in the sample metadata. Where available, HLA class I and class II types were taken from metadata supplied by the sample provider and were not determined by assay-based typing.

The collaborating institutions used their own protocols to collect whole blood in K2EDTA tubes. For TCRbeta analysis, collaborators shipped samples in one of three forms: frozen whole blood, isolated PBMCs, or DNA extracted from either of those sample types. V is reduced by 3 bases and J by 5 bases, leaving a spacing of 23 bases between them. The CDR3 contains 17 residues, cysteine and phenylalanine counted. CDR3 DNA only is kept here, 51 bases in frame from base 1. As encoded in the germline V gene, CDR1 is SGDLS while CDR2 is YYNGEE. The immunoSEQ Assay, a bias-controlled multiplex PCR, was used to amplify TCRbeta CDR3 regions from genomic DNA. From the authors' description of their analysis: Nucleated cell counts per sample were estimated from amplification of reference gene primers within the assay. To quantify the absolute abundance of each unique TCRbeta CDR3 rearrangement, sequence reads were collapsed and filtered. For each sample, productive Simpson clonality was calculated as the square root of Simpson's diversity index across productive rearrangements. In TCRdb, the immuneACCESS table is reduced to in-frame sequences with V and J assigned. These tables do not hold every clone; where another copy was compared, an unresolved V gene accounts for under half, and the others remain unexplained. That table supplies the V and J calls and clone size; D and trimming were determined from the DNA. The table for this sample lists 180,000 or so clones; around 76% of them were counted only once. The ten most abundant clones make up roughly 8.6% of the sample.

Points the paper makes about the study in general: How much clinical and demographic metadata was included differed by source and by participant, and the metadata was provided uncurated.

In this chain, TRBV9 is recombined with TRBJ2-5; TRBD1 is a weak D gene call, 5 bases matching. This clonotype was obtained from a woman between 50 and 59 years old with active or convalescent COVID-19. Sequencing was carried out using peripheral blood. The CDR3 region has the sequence CASSEGQSITFQETQYF. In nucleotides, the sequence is TGTGCCAGCAGCGAGGGGCAGTCTATAACCTTTCAGGAGACCCAGTACTTC.